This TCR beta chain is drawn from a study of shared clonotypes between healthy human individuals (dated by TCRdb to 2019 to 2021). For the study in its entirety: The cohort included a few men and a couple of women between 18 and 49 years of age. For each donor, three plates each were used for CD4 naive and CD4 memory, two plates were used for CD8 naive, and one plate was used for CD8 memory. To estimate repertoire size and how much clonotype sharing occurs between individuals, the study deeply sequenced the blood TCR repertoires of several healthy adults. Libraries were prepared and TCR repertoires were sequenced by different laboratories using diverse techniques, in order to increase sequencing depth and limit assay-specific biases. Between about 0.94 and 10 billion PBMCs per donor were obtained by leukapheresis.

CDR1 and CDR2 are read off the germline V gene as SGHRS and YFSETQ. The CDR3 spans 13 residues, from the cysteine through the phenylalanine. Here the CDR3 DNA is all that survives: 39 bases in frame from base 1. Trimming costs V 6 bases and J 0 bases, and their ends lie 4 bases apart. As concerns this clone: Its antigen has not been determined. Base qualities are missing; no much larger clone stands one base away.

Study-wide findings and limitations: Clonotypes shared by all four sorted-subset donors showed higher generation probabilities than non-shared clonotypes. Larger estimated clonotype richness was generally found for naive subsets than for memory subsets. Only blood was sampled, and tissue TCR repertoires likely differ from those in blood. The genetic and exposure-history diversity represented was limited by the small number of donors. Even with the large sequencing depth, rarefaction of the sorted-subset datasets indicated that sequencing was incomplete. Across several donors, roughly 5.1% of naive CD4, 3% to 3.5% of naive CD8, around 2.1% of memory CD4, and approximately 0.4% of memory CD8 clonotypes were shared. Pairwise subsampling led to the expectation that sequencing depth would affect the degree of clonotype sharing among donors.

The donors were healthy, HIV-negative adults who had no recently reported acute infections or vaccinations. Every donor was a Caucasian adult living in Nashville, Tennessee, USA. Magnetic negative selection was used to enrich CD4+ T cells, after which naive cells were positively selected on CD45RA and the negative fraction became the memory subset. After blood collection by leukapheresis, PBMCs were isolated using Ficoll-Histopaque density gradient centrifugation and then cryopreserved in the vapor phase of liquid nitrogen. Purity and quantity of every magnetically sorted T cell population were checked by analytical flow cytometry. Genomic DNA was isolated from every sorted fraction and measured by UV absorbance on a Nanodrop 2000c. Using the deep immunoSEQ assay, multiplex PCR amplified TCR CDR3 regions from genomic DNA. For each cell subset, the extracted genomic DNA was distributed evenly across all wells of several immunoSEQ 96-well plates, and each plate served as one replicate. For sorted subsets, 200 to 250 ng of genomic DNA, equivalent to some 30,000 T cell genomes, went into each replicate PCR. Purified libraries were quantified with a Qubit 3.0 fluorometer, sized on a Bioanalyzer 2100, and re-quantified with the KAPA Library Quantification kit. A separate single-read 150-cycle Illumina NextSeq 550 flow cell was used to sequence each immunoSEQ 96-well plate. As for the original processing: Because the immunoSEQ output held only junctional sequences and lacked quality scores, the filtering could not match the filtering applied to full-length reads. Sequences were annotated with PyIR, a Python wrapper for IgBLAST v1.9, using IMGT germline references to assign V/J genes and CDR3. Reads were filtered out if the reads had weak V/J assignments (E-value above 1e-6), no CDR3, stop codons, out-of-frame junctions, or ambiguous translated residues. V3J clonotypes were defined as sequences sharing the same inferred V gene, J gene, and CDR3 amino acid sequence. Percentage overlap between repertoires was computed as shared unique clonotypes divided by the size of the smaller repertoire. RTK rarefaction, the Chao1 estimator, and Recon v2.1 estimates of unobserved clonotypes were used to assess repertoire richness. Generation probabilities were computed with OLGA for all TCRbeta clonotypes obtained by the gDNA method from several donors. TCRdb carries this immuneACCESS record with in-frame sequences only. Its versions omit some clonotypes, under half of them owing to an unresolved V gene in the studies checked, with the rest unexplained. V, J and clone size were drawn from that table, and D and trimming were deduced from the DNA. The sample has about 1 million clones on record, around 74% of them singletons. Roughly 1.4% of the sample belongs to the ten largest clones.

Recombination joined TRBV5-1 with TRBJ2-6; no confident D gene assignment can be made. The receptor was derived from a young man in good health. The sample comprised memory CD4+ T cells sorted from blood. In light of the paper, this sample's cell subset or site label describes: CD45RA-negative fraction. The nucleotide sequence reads TGCGCCAGCACTATCTCTGGGGCCAACGTCCTGACTTTC. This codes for CASTISGANVLTF.